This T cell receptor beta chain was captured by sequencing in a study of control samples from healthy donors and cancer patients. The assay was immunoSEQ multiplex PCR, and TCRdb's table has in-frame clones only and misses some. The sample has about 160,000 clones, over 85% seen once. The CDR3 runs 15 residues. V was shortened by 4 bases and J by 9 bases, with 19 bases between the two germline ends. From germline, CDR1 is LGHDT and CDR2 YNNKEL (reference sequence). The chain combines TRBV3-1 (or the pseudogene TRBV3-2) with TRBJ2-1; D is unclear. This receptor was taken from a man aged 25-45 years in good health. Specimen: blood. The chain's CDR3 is CASSPSDGLYVEQFF. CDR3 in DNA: TGTGCCAGCAGCCCGTCCGATGGGTTATACGTTGAGCAGTTCTTC.